Presented here are 26 T cell receptor beta chains from one specimen sequenced in a study of a mutant IDH1 vaccine in newly diagnosed glioma. Repertoires were generated with immunoSEQ multiplex PCR, while TCRdb's copy carries only in-frame clones and drops some. Among about 42,000 clones listed, 80% to 90% were seen once. Stated time point: week 5, during vaccination. It was 300 ug of mutant IDH1 20-mer peptide that made up each vaccine dose, given with topical imiquimod. For these TCRs, the target antigens are not known. This sample comprised PBMCs, obtained from a glioma patient whose treatment included an IDH1 peptide vaccine. The receptors originated from a man aged 35 to 55 with glioma.

The chain is built from TRBV21-1 and TRBJ1-3. TRBV21-1 is designated a pseudogene. The CDR3 sequence is 16 residues long. CDR3 sequence: CASSKAIEYSGNTIYF. The CDR3 nucleotides read TGTGCCAGCAGCAAAGCGATTGAATATTCTGGAAACACCATATATTTT.

This clone was counted a single time. CDR3 DNA: TGCAGCGCCCGGGGGTGGGATACGCAGTATTTT. It translates to CSARGWDTQYF. This chain links TRBV29-1 with TRBJ2-3; tentatively, D is TRBD2 (6 bases). V lost 7 bases and J lost 6, with 11 bases in between. This CDR3 is built from 11 residues. CDR1 is SQVTM, CDR2 ANQGSEA, per germline.

Only a few counts were recorded for this clone. This chain joins TRBV20-1 and TRBJ1-1; D uncertain. Germline-derived CDR1 and CDR2 are DFQATT and SNEGSKA (reference sequence). V gave up 4 bases and J gave up 5 bases, with 8 bases separating them. There are 11 residues in the CDR3. CDR3 in DNA: TGCAGTGCTACTCCAAAAACTGAAGCTTTCTTT. It encodes CSATPKTEAFF.

This chain connects TRBV6-1 to TRBJ1-5; 7 positions agree with TRBD1. With V trimmed by 5 bases and J by 6 bases, 10 bases remained unmatched. This CDR3 contains 15 residues. Germline-derived CDR1 and CDR2 are MNHNS and SASEGT. CDR3 sequence (DNA): TGTGCCAGCAGTAACGACCGACAGGGTGGTCAGCCCCAGCATTTT. Translation: CASSNDRQGGQPQHF.

This clone turned up a few times. The chain has TRBV2 and TRBJ1-1; D is uncertain. The germline V gene encodes CDR1 SNHLY and CDR2 FYNNEI. Between the trimmed V and J ends, which lost 6 bases and 0 bases, there was a span of 14 bases. This CDR3 contains 15 residues. CDR3 bases: TGTGCCAGCAGGAACACGGGAGTTATGAACACTGAAGCTTTCTTT. Its translation is CASRNTGVMNTEAFF.

The chain is built from TRBV27 and TRBJ1-2; D is unclear. The V gene's germline CDR1 is MNHEY and CDR2 SMNVEV (reference sequence). Trimming pared 2 bases from V and 0 bases from J, leaving 4 bases between. The CDR3 extends over 13 amino acids. The CDR3 coding sequence is TGTGCCAGCAGTTTAAGAGCTAACTATGGCTACACCTTC. Protein sequence: CASSLRANYGYTF.

This sequence joins TRBV4-3 and TRBJ2-1; 12 nucleotides line up with TRBD1. The germline V gene has CDR1 LGHNA and CDR2 YSLEER. This CDR3 is built from 16 residues. The V and J ends lost 0 bases and 7 bases, in that order; junction bases with no gene match: 4. CDR3 in amino acids: CASSQDMGQGANEQFF. The CDR3 nucleotides read TGCGCCAGCAGCCAAGATATGGGACAGGGGGCGAATGAGCAGTTCTTC.

The CDR3 DNA reads as TGTGCCAGCAGTGGGACAGACAATCAGCCCCAGCATTTT. Translated, it gives CASSGTDNQPQHF. V and J are TRBV6-1 and TRBJ1-5, with D possibly TRBD1 on 6 matching bases. Germline values: CDR1 MNHNS, CDR2 SASEGT. The CDR3 sequence is 13 residues long. The V gene lost 4 bases and the J gene lost 3 bases, with 7 bases spanning the gap.

The table lists this clone with a count of one. This chain connects TRBV19 to TRBJ1-1; the match to TRBD1 covers 7 bases. The CDR3 extends over 14 amino acids. Germline loops: CDR1 LNHDA, CDR2 SQIVND (reference sequence). V trimming: 7 bases; J trimming: 1 base; junction bases outside the gene matches: 6. As DNA, the CDR3 is TGTGCCAGTATGACAGGGAGCGGGAACACTGAAGCTTTCTTT. This translates into CASMTGSGNTEAFF.

This rearrangement joins TRBV7-2 to TRBJ2-4; TRBD1 matches at 10 bases. CDR1 is SGHTA and CDR2 is FQGNSA in the germline V gene. The V segment lost 4 bases and the J segment 3 bases; nucleotides outside the gene matches: 6. The CDR3 has 16 amino acids. CDR3 coding DNA: TGTGCCAGCAGCTCCCGGACAGGGGGGTTCAAAAACATTCAGTACTTC. As protein: CASSSRTGGFKNIQYF.

This sequence joins TRBV11-1 and TRBJ2-2, with D possibly being TRBD1 (5 bases). Looked up from germline, CDR1 is SGHAT and CDR2 is FQDESV (reference sequence). CDR3 length equals 17 residues. Trimming stripped 6 bases from V and 4 bases from J, with 21 bases between. DNA for the CDR3: TGTGCCAGCAGACGGACGCCCTCCGCAAGGGGCACCGGGGAGCTGTTTTTT. Its protein product is CASRRTPSARGTGELFF. Based on the CDR3 plus reference TRBV11-1 and TRBJ2-2, the full variable domain is EAEVAQSPRYKITEKSQAVAFWCDPISGHATLYWYRQILGQGPELLVQFQDESVVDDSQLPKDRFSAERLKGVDSTLKIQPAELGDSAMYLCASRRTPSARGTGELFFGEGSRLTVL.

CDR3 DNA: TGTGCCAGCAGCACGAAACTAGCGGGAGCCCCGGGGGTCGAGCAGTACTTC. It yields the protein CASSTKLAGAPGVEQYF. The V and J genes are TRBV9 and TRBJ2-7; 11 bases match TRBD2. Germline CDR1 reads SGDLS; CDR2 reads YYNGEE. Trimming at V came to 4 bases and at J to 6 bases, leaving 15 bases not matched to a gene. The CDR3 is 17 residues long.

The V call is TRBV7-9, the J call TRBJ2-3; 11 bases align to TRBD2. The CDR3 sequence is 15 residues long. After removal of 5 bases from V and 1 base from J, the junction contained 2 bases not matched to a gene. Germline values: CDR1 SEHNR, CDR2 FQNEAQ (reference sequence). The CDR3 reads CASSLTSGGTDTQYF. The CDR3 coding sequence is TGTGCCAGCAGCCTGACTAGCGGGGGCACAGATACGCAGTATTTT.

The rearrangement links TRBV7-9 to TRBJ2-7; D gene ambiguous. The CDR3 spans 13 residues. CDR1 and CDR2 from the germline V gene are SEHNR and FQNEAQ (reference sequence). The V gene lost 0 bases and the J gene lost 5 bases, with 8 bases spanning the gap. The CDR3 region has the DNA TGTGCCAGCAGCTTAGCTAGACTGAACGAGCAGTACTTC. It yields the protein CASSLARLNEQYF.

This clone was detected only a few times. The chain carries TRBV11-1 and TRBJ1-2; tentatively, D is TRBD1 (6 bases). V was cut by 5 bases and J by 10 bases, with 17 bases left in between. The germline gives CDR1 SGHAT, CDR2 FQDESV (reference sequence). The CDR3 covers 13 residues. CDR3 DNA sequence: TGTGCCAGCAGCGGCAGGGGTTTTGGTGTCTACACCTTC. It translates to CASSGRGFGVYTF.

The chain combines TRBV30 with TRBJ2-5; a possible D gene is TRBD2 (6 bases). V was cut by 4 bases and J by 0 bases, with 24 bases left in between. Per the germline V gene, CDR1 is GTSNPN and CDR2 is SVGIG (reference sequence). This CDR3 contains 18 residues. Here the CDR3 reads CAWTRWLGAGRYQETQYF. The CDR3 DNA follows: TGTGCCTGGACCCGCTGGTTAGGGGCGGGGAGGTACCAAGAGACCCAGTACTTC.

The chain links TRBV13 to TRBJ1-3, with D unclear. Germline-derived CDR1 and CDR2 are PRHDT and FYEKMQ (reference sequence). Trimming stripped 5 bases from V and 4 bases from J, with 15 bases between. This CDR3 is built from 15 residues. The CDR3, as DNA: TGTGCCAGCAGCCGAGACGGCGGCACAGGAAACACCATATATTTT. Translated, it gives CASSRDGGTGNTIYF.

The J gene is TRBJ2-5, the V gene TRBV6-1; D possibly matches TRBD1 or TRBD2 (5 bases each). The V and J ends lost 3 bases and 6 bases respectively, with 11 bases between them. The CDR3 spans 13 residues. Germline-derived CDR1 and CDR2 are MNHNS and SASEGT. The DNA for the CDR3 is TGTGCCAGCAGTGAGGGGACGGTCCAGACCCAGTACTTC. Translation: CASSEGTVQTQYF.

The chain joins TRBV27 to TRBJ2-4; D possibly uses TRBD1 or TRBD2 (5 bases each). V shed 4 bases and J shed 7 bases, with 14 bases lying between them. Germline CDR1 and CDR2: MNHEY and SMNVEV (reference sequence). There are 14 residues in the CDR3. The CDR3 loop is CASSSGTGQNIQYF. As DNA, the CDR3 is TGTGCCAGCAGTTCAGGGACCGGCCAGAACATTCAGTACTTC.

The rearrangement joins TRBV19 to TRBJ2-7; D is possibly TRBD1 or TRBD2 (5 bases each). Trimming took off 3 bases at V and 2 bases at J, with 11 bases between the two ends. The CDR3 runs 14 residues. CDR1 LNHDA and CDR2 SQIVND come from the germline V gene (reference sequence). Here the CDR3 reads CASSIPGLAYEQYF. CDR3 bases: TGTGCCAGTAGTATCCCGGGGCTAGCCTACGAGCAGTACTTC.

The J gene is TRBJ2-3, the V gene TRBV6-1, with TRBD2 identical over 7 bases. Germline V CDR1 and CDR2: MNHNS, SASEGT. This CDR3 spans 15 amino acids. The trim removed 10 bases at V and 4 bases at J, leaving 14 bases unmatched. CDR3 in amino acids: CATAPLARGADTQYF. The CDR3 coding sequence is TGTGCCACCGCCCCTTTAGCTCGGGGGGCAGATACGCAGTATTTT.

Points on this clone: The sample has other DNA sequences that encode this CDR3 too. This chain uses TRBV5-1 with TRBJ2-7; D not certain. The CDR3 covers 14 residues. V was clipped by 0 bases and J by 2 bases, with 9 bases between them. CDR1 is SGHRS and CDR2 is YFSETQ in the germline V gene. Here the CDR3 reads CASSLVVQPYEQYF. The DNA of the CDR3 is TGCGCCAGCAGCTTGGTAGTACAGCCCTACGAGCAGTACTTC.

This clone was observed a few times. The V gene is TRBV29-1, the J gene TRBJ1-5, with D possibly TRBD1 on 5 matching bases. This CDR3 spans 13 amino acids. V lost 0 bases and J lost 5, with 8 bases in between. Germline CDR1 is SQVTM and CDR2 is ANQGSEA. As DNA, the CDR3 is TGCAGCGTTGAAGAGGGGCCGTATCAGCCCCAGCATTTT. This sequence encodes CSVEEGPYQPQHF.

This sequence joins TRBV23-1 and TRBJ2-7, with D perhaps given as TRBD1 or TRBD2 (7 bases each). TRBV23-1 qualifies as an ORF whose function is uncertain. The V end was cut by 7 bases, the J end by 3 bases, with 19 bases between. This CDR3 is built from 15 residues. CDR3 amino acids: CASKQGGGAIYEQYF. The CDR3 DNA reads as TGCGCCAGCAAACAGGGAGGGGGCGCAATCTACGAGCAGTACTTC.

This clone was seen a handful of times. V gene TRBV27 combines with J gene TRBJ1-3, with D maybe TRBD1 (6 bases). CDR1 and CDR2 from the germline V gene are MNHEY and SMNVEV (reference sequence). The CDR3 totals 16 residues. Trimming stripped 2 bases from V and 2 bases from J, with 13 bases between. CDR3: CASSLRGGQAGNTIYF. The CDR3 coding sequence is TGTGCCAGCAGTTTAAGAGGGGGGCAGGCTGGAAACACCATATATTTT.

The chain links TRBV21-1 to TRBJ1-2. TRBV21-1 is designated a pseudogene. The length of the CDR3 is 15 residues. The CDR3 region is CASSKLKGPDYGYTF. The CDR3 DNA follows: TGTGCCAGCAGCAAGCTGAAGGGACCGGACTATGGCTACACCTTC.